The text below deals with one T cell receptor (beta chain). Antigen: not known. RNA transcripts yielded amplified TCR beta CDR3 regions. The HTBI primer set drove a first-round RT-PCR of the TCR CDR3. TCRdb analysed the multiplex PCR reads with MiXCR anew, one entry per CDR3 protein. The top ten hold roughly 18% of the sample, which has 550,000 to 600,000 distinct CDR3 sequences, roughly a sixth seen once. The sample comes from a study of T cells in Graves' hyperthyroidism and ophthalmopathy. On the study more broadly: Peripheral blood was collected at initial diagnosis, before any treatment. The study's findings and limits: Before onset, ophthalmopathy was predicted by the model a median approximately 6.6 months earlier.

Diagnostic decisions used clinical symptoms, serum thyroxine and TRAb, thyroid ultrasound and orbital computed tomography. The CDR3 runs 15 residues. Germline V gene lookup returns CDR1 WNHNN and CDR2 SYGVQD (reference sequence). The V end was cut by 0 bases, the J end by 8 bases, with 14 bases between. Sequences were obtained from blood. The genes are TRBV10-1 and TRBJ2-4; unclear D gene. This sequence originates from a woman under 30 with Graves' hyperthyroidism. In DNA, the CDR3 is TGCGCCAGCAGTGAGTCGAGCCTAACGGAGCACATTCAGTACTTC. Translating it yields CASSESSLTEHIQYF.